The 2 T cell receptor beta chains given below trace back to one sample, sequenced in a study of shared clonotypes between healthy human individuals. This table comes from immunoSEQ multiplex PCR, and its TCRdb copy is limited to in-frame clones, with some not included. In the table there are about 1.1 million clones, 75% to 85% of which are singletons. Source material: memory CD4+ T cells from PBMCs. Specified subset: CD45RA-negative fraction. The receptors were sampled from a man between 18 and 35 years old in good health. Some clones in this sample may be carry-over from other donors' samples.

There are a few counts of this clone. The V and J genes are TRBV5-1 and TRBJ1-1; 7 bases are shared with TRBD1. Germline CDR1 is SGHRS and CDR2 is YFSETQ. J lost 7 bases, V lost 4 bases, and 7 bases had no gene match. The CDR3 consists of 13 residues. The CDR3 here is CASSARQGVEAFF. The CDR3 DNA follows: TGCGCCAGCAGCGCGCGGCAGGGGGTTGAAGCTTTCTTT.

In its sample, this clone was seen once. The chain has TRBV5-6 and TRBJ1-2, with no clear D. Trimming stripped 4 bases from V and 3 bases from J, with 16 bases between. This CDR3 is built from 15 residues. CDR1 and CDR2 (germline): SGHDT, YYEEEE. The CDR3 coding sequence is TGTGCCAGCAGCCAAGGTTCCTCAGCTTACTATGGCTACACCTTC. This encodes CASSQGSSAYYGYTF.